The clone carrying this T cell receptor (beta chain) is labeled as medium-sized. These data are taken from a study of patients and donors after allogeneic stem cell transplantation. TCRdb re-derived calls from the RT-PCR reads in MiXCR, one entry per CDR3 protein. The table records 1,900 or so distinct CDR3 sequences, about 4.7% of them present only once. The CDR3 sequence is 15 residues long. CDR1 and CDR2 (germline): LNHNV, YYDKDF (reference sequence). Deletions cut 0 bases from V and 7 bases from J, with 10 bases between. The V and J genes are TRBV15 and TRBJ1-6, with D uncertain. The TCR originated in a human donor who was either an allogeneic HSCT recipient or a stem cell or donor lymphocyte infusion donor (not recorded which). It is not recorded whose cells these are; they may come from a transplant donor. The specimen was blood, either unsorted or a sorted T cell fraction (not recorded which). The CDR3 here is CATSRDSGRNSPLHF. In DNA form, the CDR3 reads TGTGCCACCAGCAGAGATTCGGGCCGGAATTCACCCCTCCACTTT.